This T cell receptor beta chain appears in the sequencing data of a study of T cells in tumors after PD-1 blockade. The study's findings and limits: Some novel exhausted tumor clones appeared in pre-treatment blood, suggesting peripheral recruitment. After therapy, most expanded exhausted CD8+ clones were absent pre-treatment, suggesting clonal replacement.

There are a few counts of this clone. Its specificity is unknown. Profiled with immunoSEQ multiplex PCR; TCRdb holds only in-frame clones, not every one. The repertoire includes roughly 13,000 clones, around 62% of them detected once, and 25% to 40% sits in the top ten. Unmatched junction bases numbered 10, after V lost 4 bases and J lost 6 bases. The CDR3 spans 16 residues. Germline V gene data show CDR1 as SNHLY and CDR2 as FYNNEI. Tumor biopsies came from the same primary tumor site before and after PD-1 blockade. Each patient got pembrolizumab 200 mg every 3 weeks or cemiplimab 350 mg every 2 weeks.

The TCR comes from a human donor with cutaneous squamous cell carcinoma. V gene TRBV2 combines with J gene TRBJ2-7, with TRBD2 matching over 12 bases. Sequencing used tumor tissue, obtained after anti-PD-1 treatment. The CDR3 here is CASSGQGALAGGEQYF. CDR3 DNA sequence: TGTGCCAGCAGTGGTCAGGGCGCACTAGCGGGGGGCGAGCAGTACTTC.